The present entry profiles one T cell receptor (beta chain) with its context. This sample was included in a study of blood T cell repertoires in COVID-19. Whole-study context: PBMCs, B-cell-depleted T cells, or T cells provided the cDNA or gDNA that made up the material.

Germline CDR1 is MNHEY and CDR2 is SVGAGI. The CDR3 contains 14 residues. Trimming cost V 6 bases and J 5 bases, with 16 bases left between them. Sequencing was performed with immunoSEQ multiplex PCR; in TCRdb, only in-frame clones are kept and a portion is missing. The sample includes 200,000 to 300,000 clones, approximately 78% of them seen just once. The material sequenced was peripheral blood. The receptor was isolated from a woman aged 55 to 70 with active or convalescent COVID-19. The gene calls are TRBV6-5 and TRBJ2-5; TRBD2 is a possible D gene (7 bases). The CDR3 coding sequence is TGTGCCAGCAGGGTTGGGGGGGCAATGGAGACCCAGTACTTC. This gives the protein CASRVGGAMETQYF.